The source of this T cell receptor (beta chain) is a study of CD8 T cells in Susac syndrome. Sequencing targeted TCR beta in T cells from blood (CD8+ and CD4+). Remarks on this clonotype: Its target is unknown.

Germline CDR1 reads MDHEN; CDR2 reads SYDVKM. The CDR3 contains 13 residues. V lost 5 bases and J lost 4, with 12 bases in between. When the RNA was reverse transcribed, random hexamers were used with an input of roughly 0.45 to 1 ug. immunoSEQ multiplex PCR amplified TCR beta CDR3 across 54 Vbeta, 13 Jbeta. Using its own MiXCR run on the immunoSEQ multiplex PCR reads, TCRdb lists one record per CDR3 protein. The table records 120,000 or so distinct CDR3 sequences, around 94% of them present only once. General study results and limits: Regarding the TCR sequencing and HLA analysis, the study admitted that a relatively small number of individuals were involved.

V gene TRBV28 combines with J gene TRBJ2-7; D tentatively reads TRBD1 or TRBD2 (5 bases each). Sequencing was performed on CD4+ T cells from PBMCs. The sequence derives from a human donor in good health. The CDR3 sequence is CASSVGQRYEQYF. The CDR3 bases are TGTGCCAGCAGTGTGGGGCAGCGGTACGAGCAGTACTTC.